This T cell receptor beta chain was sequenced in a study of Ad26.COV2.S vaccination and SARS-CoV-2 variants. Across the whole study: A COV1001 Ad26.COV2.S trial-arm participant provided the sample.

The CDR3 is made up of 12 amino acids. V shed 6 bases and J shed 4 bases, with 9 bases lying between them. Germline lookup yields CDR1 SGHTA and CDR2 FQGNSA. Clones were read by immunoSEQ multiplex PCR, and TCRdb kept only the in-frame ones, dropping some. The sample lists hundreds of thousands of clones; 80% to 90% were seen once. Regarding treatment: some 20 received Ad26.COV2.S at low or high dose, single or two shots; 5 received placebo; per-sample allocation not given. The investigators took samples on day 63 after the first vaccine or placebo injection. The source material was peripheral blood, sampled in a trial of Ad26.COV2.S vaccine versus placebo. This chain uses TRBV7-2 with TRBJ1-1, with a possible D match to TRBD1 (6 bases). The clonotype comes from a person between 18 and 65 years old who received the Ad26.COV2.S COVID-19 vaccine or a placebo. CDR3 in DNA: TGTGCCAGCAGACAGGGTACCACTGAAGCTTTCTTT. Amino acids: CASRQGTTEAFF.